The clone carrying this T cell receptor beta chain occurred once. The antigen is unknown. Mismatch with germline at one junction end may stem from a read error. This sample is drawn from a study of tumor-infiltrating lymphocytes in primary liver carcinoma. Broader study findings: Tumor samples exhibited a significantly greater top-250-clone fraction than blood samples (p = 0.039).

TCR beta cDNA was made from roughly 500 ng total RNA with a constant-region primer. ARM-PCR was slightly modified, and three nested multiplex PCR rounds with it gave rise to the TCR beta libraries. Investigators reported that the first two PCR rounds, at around 10 cycles each, used TRBV1-TRBV30 forward primers with a C-beta reverse primer. One entry per CDR3 protein, called by TCRdb with MiXCR from the multiplex PCR reads. The repertoire holds 100,000 to 150,000 distinct CDR3 sequences, with 64% as singletons. Co-extraction of RNA and DNA was performed on about 20-32 mg of unsorted bulk tissue. The length of the CDR3 is 14 residues. The germline V gene encodes CDR1 MNHNS and CDR2 SASEGT.

The sample comprised liver tumor tissue from sampling region 3. As for subset: tumor region T3, left-lateral pole. The sequence came from a woman aged 55 to 70 with primary liver carcinoma and hepatitis B virus infection. The chain couples TRBV6-1 to TRBJ2-2; TRBD2 might be the D (5 bases). Written as DNA, the CDR3 is TGTGCCAGTCACGGGGAGTTCGGCACCGGGGAGCTGTTATTT. Residues: CASHGEFGTGELLF.